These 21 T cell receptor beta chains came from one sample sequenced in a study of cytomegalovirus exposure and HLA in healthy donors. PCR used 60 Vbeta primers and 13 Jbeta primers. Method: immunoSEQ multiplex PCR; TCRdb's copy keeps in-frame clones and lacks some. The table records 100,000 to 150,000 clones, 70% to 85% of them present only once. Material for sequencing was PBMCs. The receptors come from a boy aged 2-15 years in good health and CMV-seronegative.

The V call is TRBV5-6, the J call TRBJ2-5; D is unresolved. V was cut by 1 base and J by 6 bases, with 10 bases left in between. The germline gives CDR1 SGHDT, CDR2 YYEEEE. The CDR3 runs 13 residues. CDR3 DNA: TGTGCCAGCAGCTTGACAGCCTCCAAGACCCAGTACTTC. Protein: CASSLTASKTQYF.

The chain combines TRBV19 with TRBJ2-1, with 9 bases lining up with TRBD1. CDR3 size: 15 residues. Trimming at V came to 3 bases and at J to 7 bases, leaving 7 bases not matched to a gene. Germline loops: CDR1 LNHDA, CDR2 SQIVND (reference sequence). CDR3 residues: CASSIRDREVNEQFF. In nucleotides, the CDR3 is TGTGCCAGTAGTATCCGGGACAGGGAAGTAAATGAGCAGTTCTTC.

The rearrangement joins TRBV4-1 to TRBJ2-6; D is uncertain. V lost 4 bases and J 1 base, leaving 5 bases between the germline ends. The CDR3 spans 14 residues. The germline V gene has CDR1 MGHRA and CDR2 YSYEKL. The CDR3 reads CASSLLSGANVLTF. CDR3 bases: TGCGCCAGCAGCCTCCTATCTGGGGCCAACGTCCTGACTTTC.

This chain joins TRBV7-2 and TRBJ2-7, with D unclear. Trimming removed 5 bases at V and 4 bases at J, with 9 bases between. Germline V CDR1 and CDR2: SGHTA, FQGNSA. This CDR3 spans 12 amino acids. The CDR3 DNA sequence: TGTGCCAGCAGCCATGATACTTACGAGCAGTACTTC. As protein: CASSHDTYEQYF.

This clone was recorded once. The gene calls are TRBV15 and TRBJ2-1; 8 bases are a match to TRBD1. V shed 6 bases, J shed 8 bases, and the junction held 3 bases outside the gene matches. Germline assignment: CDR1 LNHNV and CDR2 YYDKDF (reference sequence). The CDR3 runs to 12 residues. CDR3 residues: CATSRQGHEQFF. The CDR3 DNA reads TGTGCCACCAGTAGACAGGGGCATGAGCAGTTCTTC.

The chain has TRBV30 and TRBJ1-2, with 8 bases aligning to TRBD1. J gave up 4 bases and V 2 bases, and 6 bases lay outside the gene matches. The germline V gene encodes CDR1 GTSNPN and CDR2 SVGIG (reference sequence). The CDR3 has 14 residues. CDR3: CAWSSDRGSYGYTF. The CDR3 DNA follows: TGTGCCTGGAGTAGCGACAGGGGTAGCTATGGCTACACCTTC.

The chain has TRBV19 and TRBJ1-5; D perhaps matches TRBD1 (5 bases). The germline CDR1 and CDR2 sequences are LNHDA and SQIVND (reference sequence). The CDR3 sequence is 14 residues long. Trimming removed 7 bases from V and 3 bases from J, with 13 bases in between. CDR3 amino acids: CASKSGGFNQPQHF. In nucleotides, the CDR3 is TGTGCCAGTAAATCGGGGGGATTCAATCAGCCCCAGCATTTT.

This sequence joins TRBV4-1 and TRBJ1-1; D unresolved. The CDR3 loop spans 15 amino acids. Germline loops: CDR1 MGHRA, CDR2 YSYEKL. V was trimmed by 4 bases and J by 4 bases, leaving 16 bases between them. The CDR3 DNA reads TGCGCCAGCAGCCGCTATCCTTGGAGGCTCACTGAAGCTTTCTTT. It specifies CASSRYPWRLTEAFF.

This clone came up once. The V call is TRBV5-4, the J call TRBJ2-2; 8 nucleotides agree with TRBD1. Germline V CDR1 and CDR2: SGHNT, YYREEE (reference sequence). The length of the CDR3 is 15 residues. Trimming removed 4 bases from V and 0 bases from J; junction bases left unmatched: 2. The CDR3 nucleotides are TGTGCCAGCAGCGGGACAGGAACGAACACCGGGGAGCTGTTTTTT. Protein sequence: CASSGTGTNTGELFF.

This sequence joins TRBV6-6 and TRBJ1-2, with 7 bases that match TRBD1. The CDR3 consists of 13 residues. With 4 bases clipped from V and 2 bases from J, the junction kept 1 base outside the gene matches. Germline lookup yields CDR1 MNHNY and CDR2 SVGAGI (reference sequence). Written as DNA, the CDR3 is TGTGCCAGCAGTTTGGACAGGAACTATGGCTACACCTTC. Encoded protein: CASSLDRNYGYTF.

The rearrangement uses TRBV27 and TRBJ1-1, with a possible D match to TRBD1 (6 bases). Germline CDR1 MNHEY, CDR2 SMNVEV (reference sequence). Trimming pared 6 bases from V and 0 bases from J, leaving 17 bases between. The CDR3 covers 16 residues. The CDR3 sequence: CASSRGSSYMNTEAFF. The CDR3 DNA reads TGTGCCAGCAGCAGGGGTTCGAGTTACATGAACACTGAAGCTTTCTTT.

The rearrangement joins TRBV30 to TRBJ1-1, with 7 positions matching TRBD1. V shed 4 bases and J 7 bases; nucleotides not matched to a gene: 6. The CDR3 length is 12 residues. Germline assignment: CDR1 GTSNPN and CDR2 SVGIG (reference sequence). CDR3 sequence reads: CAWKGTDGEAFF. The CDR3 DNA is TGTGCCTGGAAAGGGACAGACGGTGAAGCTTTCTTT.

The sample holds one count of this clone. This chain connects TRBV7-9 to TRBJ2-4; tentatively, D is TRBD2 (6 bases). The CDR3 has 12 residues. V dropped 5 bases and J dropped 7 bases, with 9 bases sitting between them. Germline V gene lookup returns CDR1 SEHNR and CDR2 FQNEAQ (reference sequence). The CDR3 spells CASSPGGNIQYF. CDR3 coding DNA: TGTGCCAGCAGCCCTGGGGGGAACATTCAGTACTTC.

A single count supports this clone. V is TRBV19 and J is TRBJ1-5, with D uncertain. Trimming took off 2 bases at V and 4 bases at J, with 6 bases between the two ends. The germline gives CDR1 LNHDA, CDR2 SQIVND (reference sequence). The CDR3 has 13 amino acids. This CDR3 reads CASSIQKNQPQHF. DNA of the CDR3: TGTGCCAGTAGTATACAGAAGAATCAGCCCCAGCATTTT.

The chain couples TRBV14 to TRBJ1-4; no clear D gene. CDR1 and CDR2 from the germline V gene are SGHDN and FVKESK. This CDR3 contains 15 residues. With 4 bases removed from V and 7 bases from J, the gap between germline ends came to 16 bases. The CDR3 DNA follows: TGTGCCAGCAGCCCAGACCTCGGGATGAGTGAAAAACTGTTTTTT. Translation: CASSPDLGMSEKLFF.

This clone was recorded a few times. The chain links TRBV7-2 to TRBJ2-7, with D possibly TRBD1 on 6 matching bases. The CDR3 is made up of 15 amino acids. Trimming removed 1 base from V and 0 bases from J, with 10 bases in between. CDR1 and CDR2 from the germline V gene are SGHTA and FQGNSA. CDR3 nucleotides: TGTGCCAGCAGCTTAGTTGGACAGCTCTCCTACGAGCAGTACTTC. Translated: CASSLVGQLSYEQYF.

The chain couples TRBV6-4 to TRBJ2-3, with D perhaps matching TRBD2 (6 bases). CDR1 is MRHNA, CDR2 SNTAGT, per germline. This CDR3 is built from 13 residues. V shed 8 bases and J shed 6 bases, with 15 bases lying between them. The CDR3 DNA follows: TGTGCCAGCTCCTATAAGGAGGGGGATACGCAGTATTTT. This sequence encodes CASSYKEGDTQYF.

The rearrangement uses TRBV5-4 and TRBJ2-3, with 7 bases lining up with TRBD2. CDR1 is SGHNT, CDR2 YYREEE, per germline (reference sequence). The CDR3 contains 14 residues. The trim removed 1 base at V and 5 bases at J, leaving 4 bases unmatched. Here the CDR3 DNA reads TGTGCCAGCAGCTTGCCGGGGGAGGGAGATACGCAGTATTTT. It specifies CASSLPGEGDTQYF.

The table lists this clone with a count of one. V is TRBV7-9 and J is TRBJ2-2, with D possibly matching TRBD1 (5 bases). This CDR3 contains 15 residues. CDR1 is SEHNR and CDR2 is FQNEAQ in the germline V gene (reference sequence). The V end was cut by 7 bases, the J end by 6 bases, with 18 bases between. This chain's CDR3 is CASNEEGVVPGELFF. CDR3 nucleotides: TGTGCCAGCAACGAAGAAGGGGTGGTCCCCGGGGAGCTGTTTTTT.

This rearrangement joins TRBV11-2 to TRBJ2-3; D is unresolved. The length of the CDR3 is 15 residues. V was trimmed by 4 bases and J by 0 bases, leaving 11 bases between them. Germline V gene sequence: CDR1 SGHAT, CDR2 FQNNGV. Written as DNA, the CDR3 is TGTGCCAGCAGCTCCGACCTGACTAGCACAGATACGCAGTATTTT. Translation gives CASSSDLTSTDTQYF. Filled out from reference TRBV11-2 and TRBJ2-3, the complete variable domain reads EAGVAQSPRYKIIEKRQSVAFWCNPISGHATLYWYQQILGQGPKLLIQFQNNGVVDDSQLPKDRFSAERLKGVDSTLKIQPAKLEDSAVYLCASSSDLTSTDTQYFGPGTRLTVL.

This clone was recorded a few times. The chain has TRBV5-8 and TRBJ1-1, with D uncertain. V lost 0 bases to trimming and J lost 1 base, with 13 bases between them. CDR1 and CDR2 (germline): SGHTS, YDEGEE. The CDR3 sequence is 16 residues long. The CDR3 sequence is CASSLGHKRGNTEAFF. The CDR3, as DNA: TGTGCCAGCAGCTTGGGGCACAAACGGGGGAACACTGAAGCTTTCTTT.